A single sample gave rise to the 7 T cell receptor beta chains below, sequenced in a study of cytomegalovirus exposure and HLA in healthy donors. The table came from immunoSEQ multiplex PCR; TCRdb's copy has only in-frame clones and leaves some out. This sample has about 130,000 clones, with around nine tenths found just once. Sequenced input: PBMCs. The receptors were gathered from a man aged 25 to 45 in good health and CMV-seronegative.

V is TRBV7-2 and J is TRBJ1-1; 8 nucleotides match TRBD1. V shed 5 bases, J shed 0 bases, and the junction held 5 bases outside the gene matches. The CDR3 has 15 amino acids. Germline loops: CDR1 SGHTA, CDR2 FQGNSA. In nucleotides, the CDR3 is TGTGCCAGCAGCACACCAGGGGGCCTGAACACTGAAGCTTTCTTT. Amino acids: CASSTPGGLNTEAFF.

The chain combines TRBV18 with TRBJ2-7; possible D gene TRBD2, 6 bases. Germline CDR1 KGHSH, CDR2 LQKENI. This CDR3 spans 13 amino acids. Deletions cut 2 bases from V and 3 bases from J, with 8 bases between. CDR3 nucleotides: TGTGCCAGCTCACCAGCCGGGGGCTACGAGCAGTACTTC. This translates into CASSPAGGYEQYF.

The chain couples TRBV6-1 to TRBJ1-5, with D possibly being TRBD1 (5 bases). Germline V lookup: CDR1 MNHNS, CDR2 SASEGT. The CDR3 totals 15 residues. Trimming shortened V by 7 bases and J by 6 bases, and 19 bases separated the two germline ends. CDR3 protein: CASKGAQGDPQPQHF. In nucleotides, the CDR3 is TGTGCCAGCAAAGGCGCCCAGGGTGACCCTCAGCCCCAGCATTTT.

The chain uses TRBV6-6 and TRBJ2-2, with D unclear. V was shortened by 7 bases and J by 8 bases, with 14 bases between the two germline ends. Germline CDR1 reads MNHNY; CDR2 reads SVGAGI (reference sequence). This CDR3 contains 13 residues. The CDR3 coding sequence is TGTGCCAGCAACCTCGACTCCCTTGGGGAGCTGTTTTTT. Translation: CASNLDSLGELFF.

The rearrangement uses TRBV7-9 and TRBJ1-3, with 8 bases lining up with TRBD1. The V gene end was trimmed by 5 bases and the J gene end by 4 bases; junction bases not matched to a gene: 4. This CDR3 region has 14 residues. Germline CDR1 reads SEHNR; CDR2 reads FQNEAQ (reference sequence). The CDR3 sequence is CASSPRTGGNTIYF. The CDR3 DNA sequence: TGTGCCAGCAGCCCCCGGACAGGGGGAAACACCATATATTTT.

This chain connects TRBV6-5 to TRBJ1-2, with 8 bases that match TRBD1. The V gene end was trimmed by 6 bases and the J gene end by 5 bases; junction bases not matched to a gene: 5. CDR1 is MNHEY, CDR2 SVGAGI, per germline. The CDR3 covers 13 residues. In DNA form, the CDR3 reads TGTGCCAGCAGCTCGGACAGGGATTATGGCTACACCTTC. This encodes CASSSDRDYGYTF.

This chain links TRBV27 with TRBJ1-1, with a weak D call TRBD1 (6 bases). V dropped 7 bases and J dropped 2 bases, with 23 bases sitting between them. Germline loops: CDR1 MNHEY, CDR2 SMNVEV (reference sequence). The CDR3 sequence is 17 residues long. This CDR3 is CASTPSGGLGLNTEAFF. The CDR3 DNA sequence: TGTGCCAGCACCCCTTCGGGGGGCTTGGGGCTTAACACTGAAGCTTTCTTT.